The sequence of this TCR beta chain was determined in a study of blood T cells in healthy people across ages. Together with a sample-barcoded 5' primer, a J-beta primer mix was included in a second PCR lasting about 7 to 11 cycles. TCRdb called the 5' RACE reads again in MiXCR, with one record for every CDR3 protein. The sample consists of about 640,000 distinct CDR3 sequences, roughly three fifths of them appearing once. On this clonotype itself: Its specificity is unknown.

V shed 0 bases and J shed 1 base, with 7 bases lying between them. CDR3 size: 15 residues. CDR1 and CDR2 from the germline V gene are MGHRA and YSYEKL. Study findings and constraints: Whereas aged donors had fewer naive CD4+ cells, long-lived donors had more of them and higher diversity.

The source is a man aged 60 to 75 in good health. The sequenced sample was blood. V gene TRBV4-1 combines with J gene TRBJ2-1; D possibly corresponds to TRBD1 (5 bases). The CDR3 DNA reads as TGCGCCAGCAGCCAAGACAGGGTGTCCTACAATGAGCAGTTCTTC. Translated, it gives CASSQDRVSYNEQFF.